The rows below give T cell receptor beta chains drawn from one sample of a study of cytomegalovirus exposure and HLA in healthy donors. Assay used: immunoSEQ multiplex PCR; TCRdb lists only in-frame clones, some missing. This sample has 250,000 or so clones, with around nine tenths found just once. Source material: PBMCs. These receptors all stem from a man aged 18 to 30 in good health and CMV-seronegative. Each CDR3 is given with its conserved first and last residue. D genes are given only for firm matches. Clone size is stated in some rows and not others, as once, few, many or a class when expanded.

d_call cdr3_length j_call v_call clone_size cdr3_nt cdr3_aa
TRBD1 15 TRBJ2-7 TRBV7-6 . TGTGCCAGCAGCTTAGAAGGACAGGGTTCCTACGAGCAGTACTTC CASSLEGQGSYEQYF
. 14 TRBJ1-2 TRBV13 . TGTGCCAGCAGCTTAGGGGGTAGGGGCTATGGCTACACCTTC CASSLGGRGYGYTF
. 13 TRBJ2-5 TRBV7-9 . TGTGCCAGCAGCCTCGACAACCAAGAGACCCAGTACTTC CASSLDNQETQYF
TRBD2 15 TRBJ2-3 TRBV5-1 . TGCGCCAGCAGCTCAAGGACTAGCGGGGAGGATACGCAGTATTTT CASSSRTSGEDTQYF
. 13 TRBJ2-7 TRBV6-1 . TGTGCCAGCAGTGAAGCGACGGAGAGAGAGCAGTACTTC CASSEATEREQYF
. 11 TRBJ2-7 TRBV27 few TGTGCCAGCAGTCGCGACTACGAGCAGTACTTC CASSRDYEQYF
TRBD1 16 TRBJ2-2 TRBV28 . TGTGCCAGCAGTGCCCGGGACAGGAGGGGCACCGGGGAGCTGTTTTTT CASSARDRRGTGELFF
. 15 TRBJ2-7 TRBV7-2 . TGTGCCAGCAGCTTTGGCGAGGGTGGGGCCTACGAGCAGTACTTC CASSFGEGGAYEQYF
. 17 TRBJ1-1 TRBV9 . TGTGCCAGCAGCGTAGCTACAGGGTTCGGGATGAACACTGAAGCTTTCTTT CASSVATGFGMNTEAFF
. 14 TRBJ1-2 TRBV7-3 . TGTGCCAGCAGCTTATATAGTTCTAACTATGGCTACACCTTC CASSLYSSNYGYTF